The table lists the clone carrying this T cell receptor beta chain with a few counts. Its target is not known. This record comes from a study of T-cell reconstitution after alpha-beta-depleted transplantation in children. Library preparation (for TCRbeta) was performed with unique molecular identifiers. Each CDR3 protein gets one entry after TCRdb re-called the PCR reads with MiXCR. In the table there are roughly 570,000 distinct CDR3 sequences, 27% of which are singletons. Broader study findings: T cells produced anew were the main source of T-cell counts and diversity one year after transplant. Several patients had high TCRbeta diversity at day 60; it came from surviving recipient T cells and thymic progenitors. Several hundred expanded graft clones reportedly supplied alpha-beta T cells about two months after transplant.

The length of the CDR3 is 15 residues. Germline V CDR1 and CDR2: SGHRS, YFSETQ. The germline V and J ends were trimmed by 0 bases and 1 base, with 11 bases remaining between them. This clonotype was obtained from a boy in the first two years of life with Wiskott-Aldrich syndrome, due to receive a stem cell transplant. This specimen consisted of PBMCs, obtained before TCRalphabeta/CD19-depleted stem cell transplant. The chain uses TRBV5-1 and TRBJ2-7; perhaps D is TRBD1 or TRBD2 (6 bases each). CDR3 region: CASSLGGAWSYEQYF. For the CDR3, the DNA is TGCGCCAGCAGCTTGGGGGGGGCGTGGTCCTACGAGCAGTACTTC. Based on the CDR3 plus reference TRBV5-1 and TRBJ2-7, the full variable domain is KAGVTQTPRYLIKTRGQQVTLSCSPISGHRSVSWYQQTPGQGLQFLFEYFSETQRNKGNFPGRFSGRQFSNSRSEMNVSTLELGDSALYLCASSLGGAWSYEQYFGPGTRLTVT.